This T cell receptor (beta chain) was retrieved from a study of T-cell reconstitution after alpha-beta-depleted transplantation in children. Study conclusions and caveats: Some patients showed high day-60 TCRbeta diversity, which derived from surviving recipient T cells and thymic progenitors. T-cell numbers and diversity, one year after transplant, stemmed largely from T cells that were newly produced.

The TCRbeta library incorporated unique molecular identifiers. TCRdb analysed the PCR reads with MiXCR anew, one entry per CDR3 protein. The repertoire consists of 90,000 to 100,000 distinct CDR3 sequences, with about 22% occurring once and the leading ten covering over 20%. This clonotype has a handful of counts. The antigen remains unidentified. The V segment lost 5 bases and the J segment 1 base; nucleotides outside the gene matches: 8. The CDR3 runs to 15 residues. The germline V gene has CDR1 MNHEY and CDR2 SMNVEV (reference sequence). This chain joins TRBV27 and TRBJ2-7; 7 bases line up with TRBD1. The clonotype originates from a boy between 2 and 10 years old with acute lymphoblastic leukemia, due to receive a stem cell transplant. The specimen was PBMCs, collected before TCRalphabeta/CD19-depleted stem cell transplant. The CDR3 sequence is CASSRISTGSYEQYF. As DNA, the CDR3 is TGTGCCAGCAGTAGAATTTCGACAGGGTCCTACGAGCAGTACTTC.